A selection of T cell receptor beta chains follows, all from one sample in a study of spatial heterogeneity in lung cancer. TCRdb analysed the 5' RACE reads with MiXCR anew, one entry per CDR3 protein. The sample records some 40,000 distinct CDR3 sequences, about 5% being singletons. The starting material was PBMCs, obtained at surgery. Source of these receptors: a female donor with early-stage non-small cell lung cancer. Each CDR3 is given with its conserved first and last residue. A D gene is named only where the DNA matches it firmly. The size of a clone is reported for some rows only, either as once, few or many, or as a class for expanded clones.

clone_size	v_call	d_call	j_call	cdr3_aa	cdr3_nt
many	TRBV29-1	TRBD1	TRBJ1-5	CSAALPGGPNQPQHF	TGCAGCGCCGCCCTCCCAGGGGGCCCCAATCAGCCCCAGCATTTT
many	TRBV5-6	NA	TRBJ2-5	CASSLWGAGSRETQYF	TGTGCCAGCAGCTTGTGGGGGGCAGGGAGTCGAGAGACCCAGTACTTC
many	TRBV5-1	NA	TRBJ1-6	CASSSAGPSYNSPLHF	TGCGCCAGCAGCTCGGCAGGGCCCTCCTATAATTCACCCCTCCACTTT
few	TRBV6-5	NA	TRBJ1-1	CASSEGFIPFF	TGTGCCAGCAGTGAAGGTTTCATACCTTTCTTT
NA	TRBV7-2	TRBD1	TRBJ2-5	CASSPGTGGETQYF	TGTGCCAGCAGCCCCGGGACAGGGGGAGAGACCCAGTACTTC
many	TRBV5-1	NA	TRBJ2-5	CASSQPAGTAIQETQYF	TGCGCCAGCAGCCAACCCGCCGGGACGGCAATCCAAGAGACCCAGTACTTC
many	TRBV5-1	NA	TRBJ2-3	CASSFSSGGTNTQYF	TGCGCCAGCAGCTTTTCATCTGGGGGCACTAATACGCAGTATTTT
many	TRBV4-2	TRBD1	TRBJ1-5	CASSQDGNGGGDEPQHF	TGTGCCAGCAGCCAAGATGGGAATGGAGGGGGCGATGAGCCCCAGCATTTT
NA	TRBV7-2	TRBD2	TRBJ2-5	CASSRSGASGGAETQYF	TGTGCCAGCAGCCGATCCGGAGCTAGCGGGGGGGCGGAGACCCAGTACTTC
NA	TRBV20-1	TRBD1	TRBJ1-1	CSATITGGGTEAFF	TGCAGTGCTACCATTACAGGGGGCGGCACTGAAGCTTTCTTT
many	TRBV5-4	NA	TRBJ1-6	CASSLGGNSGNSPLHF	TGTGCCAGCAGCTTGGGAGGGAATTCCGGAAATTCACCCCTCCACTTT
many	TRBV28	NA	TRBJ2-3	CASSPGTDTQYF	TGTGCCAGCAGTCCCGGGACAGATACGCAGTATTTT
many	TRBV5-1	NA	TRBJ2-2	CASSWDTGELFF	TGCGCCAGCAGCTGGGACACCGGGGAGCTGTTTTTT
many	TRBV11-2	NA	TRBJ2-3	CASSLDRGTDTQYF	TGTGCCAGCAGCTTAGATCGGGGCACAGATACGCAGTATTTT
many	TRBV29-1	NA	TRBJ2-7	CSVRTAYEQYF	TGCAGCGTTCGGACGGCCTACGAGCAGTACTTC
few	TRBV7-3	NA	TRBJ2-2	CASSPEGSTGELFF	TGTGCCAGCAGCCCCGAAGGGTCCACCGGGGAGCTGTTTTTT
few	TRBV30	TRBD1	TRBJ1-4	CAWSLFPGQGLDEKLFF	TGTGCCTGGAGTTTATTCCCGGGACAGGGCCTTGATGAAAAACTGTTTTTT
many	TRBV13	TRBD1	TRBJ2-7	CASSSGGGRTYEQYF	TGTGCCAGCAGCTCAGGGGGTGGACGGACCTACGAGCAGTACTTC
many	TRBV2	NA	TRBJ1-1	CASSEADPGGPKNTEAFF	TGTGCCAGCAGTGAAGCCGACCCCGGGGGGCCGAAGAACACTGAAGCTTTCTTT
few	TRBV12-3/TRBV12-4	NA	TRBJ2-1	CASTLRLGDYEQFF	TGTGCCAGCACCCTAAGGTTGGGGGACTATGAGCAGTTCTTC
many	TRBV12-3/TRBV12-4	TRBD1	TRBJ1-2	CASSLIGQGYGYTF	TGTGCCAGCAGTCTTATCGGACAGGGCTATGGCTACACCTTC
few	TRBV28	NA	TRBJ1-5	CASSPYRFPGQPQHF	TGTGCCAGCAGTCCATACAGGTTCCCGGGTCAGCCCCAGCATTTT
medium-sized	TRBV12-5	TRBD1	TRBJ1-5	CASGWDRGQPQHF	TGTGCTAGTGGTTGGGACAGGGGTCAGCCCCAGCATTTT
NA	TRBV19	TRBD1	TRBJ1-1	CASSFRTGWTEAFF	TGTGCCAGTAGTTTCCGGACAGGGTGGACTGAAGCTTTCTTT
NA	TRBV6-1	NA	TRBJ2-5	CASRDVETQYF	TGTGCCAGCAGGGATGTCGAGACCCAGTACTTC
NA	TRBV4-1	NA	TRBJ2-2	CASSLAPTRTGELFF	TGCGCCAGCAGCCTCGCCCCCACTCGAACCGGGGAGCTGTTTTTT
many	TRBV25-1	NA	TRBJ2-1	CASSEDHGRYNEQFF	TGTGCCAGCAGTGAGGACCACGGGCGGTACAATGAGCAGTTCTTC
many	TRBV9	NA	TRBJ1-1	CASSGDSSTRTEAFF	TGTGCCAGCAGCGGCGACAGCTCTACTAGGACTGAAGCTTTCTTT
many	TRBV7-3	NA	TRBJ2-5	CASSAQDQETQYF	TGTGCCAGCAGCGCCCAGGACCAAGAGACCCAGTACTTC
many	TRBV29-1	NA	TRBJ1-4	CSVVVPANEKLFF	TGCAGCGTTGTGGTCCCAGCTAATGAAAAACTGTTTTTT
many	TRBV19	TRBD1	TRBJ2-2	CASARGLANTGELFF	TGTGCCAGCGCCAGGGGGCTCGCGAACACCGGGGAGCTGTTTTTT
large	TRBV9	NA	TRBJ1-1	CASSAAENTEAFF	TGTGCCAGCAGCGCCGCCGAGAACACTGAAGCTTTCTTT
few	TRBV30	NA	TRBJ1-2	CALNLRTQALYGYTF	TGTGCCTTAAATTTAAGGACACAAGCCCTCTATGGCTACACCTTC
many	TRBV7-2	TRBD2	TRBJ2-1	CASSLPWGGSRYNEQFF	TGTGCCAGCAGCTTACCCTGGGGGGGGAGCCGATATAATGAGCAGTTCTTC
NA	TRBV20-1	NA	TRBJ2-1	CSAPGASGGNEQFF	TGCAGTGCCCCGGGGGCTAGCGGCGGCAATGAGCAGTTCTTC
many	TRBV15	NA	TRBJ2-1	CATSRDLNNEQFF	TGTGCCACCAGCAGAGATCTTAACAATGAGCAGTTCTTC
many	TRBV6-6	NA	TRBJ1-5	CASSYSTAGSGAQHF	TGTGCCAGCAGTTACTCGACCGCAGGGTCTGGGGCCCAGCATTTT
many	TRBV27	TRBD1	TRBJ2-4	CASRPGTGDGPKNIQYF	TGTGCCAGCCGTCCCGGGACAGGGGATGGGCCCAAAAACATTCAGTACTTC
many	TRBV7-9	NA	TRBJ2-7	CASSSGVTYEQYF	TGTGCCAGCAGCTCCGGGGTTACCTACGAGCAGTACTTC
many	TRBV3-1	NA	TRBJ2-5	CASSPLRQGLEETQYF	TGTGCCAGCAGCCCTTTACGGCAGGGCTTGGAGGAGACCCAGTACTTC
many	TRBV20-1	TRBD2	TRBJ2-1	CSGQTGTRQFF	TGCAGCGGACAGACCGGGACTAGGCAGTTCTTC
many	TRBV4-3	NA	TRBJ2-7	CASSQGTTRFPYEQYF	TGCGCCAGCAGCCAAGGGACGACACGATTTCCCTACGAGCAGTACTTC
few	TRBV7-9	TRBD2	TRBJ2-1	CASSSGTSPINEQFF	TGTGCCAGCAGCTCCGGGACTAGCCCTATCAATGAGCAGTTCTTC
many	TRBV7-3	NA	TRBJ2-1	CASSLTGREQFF	TGTGCCAGCAGCCTTACCGGCAGAGAGCAGTTCTTC
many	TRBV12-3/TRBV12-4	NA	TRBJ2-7	CASSRTYEQYF	TGTGCCAGCTCCAGAACCTACGAGCAGTACTTC
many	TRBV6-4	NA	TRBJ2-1	CASSREASSYNEQFF	TGTGCCAGCAGCCGGGAAGCGAGCTCCTACAATGAGCAGTTCTTC
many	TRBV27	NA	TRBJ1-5	CASSASRGGNQPQHF	TGTGCCAGCAGTGCCTCACGGGGCGGCAATCAGCCCCAGCATTTT
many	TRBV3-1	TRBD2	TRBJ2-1	CASISTAGRTSGGQYNEQFF	TGTGCCAGCATTAGTACCGCCGGTAGGACTAGCGGGGGGCAGTACAATGAGCAGTTCTTC
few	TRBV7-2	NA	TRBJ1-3	CASSLDGFKRNTIYF	TGTGCCAGCAGCCTTGACGGTTTCAAGAGAAACACCATATATTTT